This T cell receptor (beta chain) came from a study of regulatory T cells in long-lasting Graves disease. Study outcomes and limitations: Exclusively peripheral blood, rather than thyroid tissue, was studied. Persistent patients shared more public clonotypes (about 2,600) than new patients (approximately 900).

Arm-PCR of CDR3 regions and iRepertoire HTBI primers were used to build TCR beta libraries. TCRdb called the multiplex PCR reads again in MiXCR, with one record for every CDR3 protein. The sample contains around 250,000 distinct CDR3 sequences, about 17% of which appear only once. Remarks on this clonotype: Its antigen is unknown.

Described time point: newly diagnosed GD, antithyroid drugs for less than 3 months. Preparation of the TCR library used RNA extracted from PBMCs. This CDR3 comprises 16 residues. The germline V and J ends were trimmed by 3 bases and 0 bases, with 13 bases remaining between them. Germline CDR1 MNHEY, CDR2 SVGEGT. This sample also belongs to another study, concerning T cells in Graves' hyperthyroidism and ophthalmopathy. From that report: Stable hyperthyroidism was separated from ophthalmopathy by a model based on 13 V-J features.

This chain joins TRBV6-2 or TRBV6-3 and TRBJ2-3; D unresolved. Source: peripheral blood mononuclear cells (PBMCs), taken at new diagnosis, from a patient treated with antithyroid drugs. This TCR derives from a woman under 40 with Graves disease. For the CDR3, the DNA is TGTGCCAGCAGTTATGGACGGGTGGCTAGCACAGATACGCAGTATTTT. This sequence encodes CASSYGRVASTDTQYF.